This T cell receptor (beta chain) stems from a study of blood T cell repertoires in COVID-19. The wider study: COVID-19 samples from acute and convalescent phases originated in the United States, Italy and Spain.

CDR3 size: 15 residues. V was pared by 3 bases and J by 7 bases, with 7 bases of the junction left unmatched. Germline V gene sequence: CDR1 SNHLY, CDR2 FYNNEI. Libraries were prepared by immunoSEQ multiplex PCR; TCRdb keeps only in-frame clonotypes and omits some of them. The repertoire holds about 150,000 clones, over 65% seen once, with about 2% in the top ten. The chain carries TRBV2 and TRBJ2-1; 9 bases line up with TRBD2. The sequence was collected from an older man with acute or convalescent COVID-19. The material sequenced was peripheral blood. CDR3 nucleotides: TGTGCCAGCAGTGAGCGGGGGGGCCGATGGAATGAGCAGTTCTTC. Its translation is CASSERGGRWNEQFF. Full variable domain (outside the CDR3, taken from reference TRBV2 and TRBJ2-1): EPEVTQTPSHQVTQMGQEVILRCVPISNHLYFYWYRQILGQKVEFLVSFYNNEISEKSEIFDDQFSVERPDGSNFTLKIRSTKLEDSAMYFCASSERGGRWNEQFFGPGTRLTVL.